The 19 T cell receptor beta chains presented below share a single source sample, sequenced in a study of blood T cell repertoires in COVID-19. Profiling relied on immunoSEQ multiplex PCR, and the TCRdb table lists in-frame clones only, not all of them. The sample records a few hundred thousand clones, approximately 84% being singletons. Sample: peripheral blood. Source of these receptors: a man aged 45-65 years who had recovered from COVID-19.

The rearrangement uses TRBV7-2 and TRBJ2-7, with 7 bases that match TRBD2. V dropped 5 bases and J dropped 5; count of bases not matched to a gene: 15. CDR1 and CDR2 from the germline V gene are SGHTA and FQGNSA. The CDR3 has 16 residues. CDR3 sequence (DNA): TGTGCCAGCAGCAACCGGGACTACCGGGGGATGAACGAGCAGTACTTC. Translating it yields CASSNRDYRGMNEQYF.

This rearrangement joins TRBV12-3 or TRBV12-4 to TRBJ2-1; a possible D gene is TRBD2 (6 bases). Trimming took 5 bases from V and 6 from J, leaving 11 bases between them. The CDR3 has 13 amino acids. The CDR3 region is CASSRDFSNEQFF. The CDR3 nucleotides read TGTGCCAGCAGTCGGGACTTCTCCAATGAGCAGTTCTTC.

This sequence joins TRBV9 and TRBJ2-2, with 7 bases that match TRBD1. Per the germline V gene, CDR1 is SGDLS and CDR2 is YYNGEE. V lost 0 bases, J lost 3 bases, and 2 bases stayed unmatched. The CDR3 extends over 15 amino acids. The CDR3 region is CASSVGQGHTGELFF. The DNA for the CDR3 is TGTGCCAGCAGCGTAGGACAGGGACACACCGGGGAGCTGTTTTTT.

The chain recombines TRBV28 with TRBJ2-7; 9 nucleotides align to TRBD2. Trimming at V came to 4 bases and at J to 0 bases, leaving 4 bases not matched to a gene. Germline V lookup: CDR1 MDHEN, CDR2 SYDVKM. The CDR3 length is 15 residues. CDR3: CASSSTSGSSYEQYF. The DNA of the CDR3 is TGTGCCAGCAGTTCGACTAGCGGTTCCTCCTACGAGCAGTACTTC.

The chain is built from TRBV7-8 and TRBJ2-5, with D tentatively TRBD2 (5 bases). Germline V gene lookup returns CDR1 SGHVS and CDR2 FQNEAQ. The germline V and J ends were trimmed by 1 base and 2 bases, with 14 bases remaining between them. The length of the CDR3 is 16 residues. CDR3 amino acids: CASSLGSGIFQETQYF. CDR3 bases: TGTGCCAGCAGCTTAGGCTCCGGGATATTTCAAGAGACCCAGTACTTC. The full variable domain, rest sourced from reference TRBV7-8 and TRBJ2-5, is GAGVSQSPRYKVAKRGQDVALRCDPISGHVSLFWYQQALGQGPEFLTYFQNEAQLDKSGLPSDRFFAERPEGSVSTLKIQRTQQEDSAVYLCASSLGSGIFQETQYFGPGTRLLVL.

This clone has more than one count but fewer than ten. The genes are TRBV19 and TRBJ1-5; a weak D match, TRBD1 (5 bases). CDR1 and CDR2 (germline): LNHDA, SQIVND (reference sequence). Trimming shortened V by 7 bases and J by 4 bases, and 17 bases separated the two germline ends. This CDR3 region has 15 residues. CDR3 protein: CASTEGDRLNQPQHF. The CDR3, as DNA: TGTGCCAGTACGGAGGGCGACAGACTTAATCAGCCCCAGCATTTT.

The rearrangement joins TRBV6-1 to TRBJ2-1, with TRBD2 as a possible D gene (5 bases). CDR1 is MNHNS, CDR2 SASEGT, per germline. V was shortened by 0 bases and J by 2 bases, with 5 bases between the two germline ends. The CDR3 runs 14 residues. The CDR3 region has the DNA TGTGCCAGCAGTGAAGCGGGAGCCTACAATGAGCAGTTCTTC. Translated, it gives CASSEAGAYNEQFF.

The chain couples TRBV5-1 to TRBJ1-1, with 10 bases that match TRBD1. The trim removed 4 bases at V and 0 bases at J, leaving 6 bases unmatched. Germline V gene sequence: CDR1 SGHRS, CDR2 YFSETQ. The CDR3 length is 16 residues. This CDR3 reads CASSTPGTGVNTEAFF. CDR3 in DNA: TGCGCCAGCAGCACTCCCGGGACAGGGGTGAACACTGAAGCTTTCTTT.

V is TRBV2 and J is TRBJ1-5; 12 bases map to TRBD1. The CDR3 is made up of 16 amino acids. Trimming removed 7 bases from V and 6 bases from J; junction bases left unmatched: 10. Germline lookup yields CDR1 SNHLY and CDR2 FYNNEI. CDR3 coding DNA: TGTGCCAGCAAAGAGGGACAGGGGGCGGGTGGTCAGCCCCAGCATTTT. It codes for CASKEGQGAGGQPQHF. The complete variable domain, with remaining parts taken from reference TRBV2 and TRBJ1-5, reads EPEVTQTPSHQVTQMGQEVILRCVPISNHLYFYWYRQILGQKVEFLVSFYNNEISEKSEIFDDQFSVERPDGSNFTLKIRSTKLEDSAMYFCASKEGQGAGGQPQHFGDGTRLSIL.

The chain carries TRBV28 and TRBJ1-2; no firm D call. The germline gives CDR1 MDHEN, CDR2 SYDVKM. The ends were cut back, 2 bases at V and 8 bases at J, with 15 bases in the middle. The CDR3 contains 14 residues. The CDR3 DNA follows: TGTGCCAGCAGTTTACCGAGATCAGACTCCGGCTACACCTTC. Residues: CASSLPRSDSGYTF.

The V and J genes are TRBV28 and TRBJ1-6, with 10 positions matching TRBD1. Losses at the gene ends were 5 bases for V and 10 bases for J; bases not matched to a gene: 5. The CDR3 totals 14 residues. Germline CDR1 is MDHEN and CDR2 is SYDVKM. The CDR3 DNA sequence: TGTGCCAGCAGTCGACAGGGGGCTGGGTCACCCCTCCACTTT. It yields the protein CASSRQGAGSPLHF.

CDR3: CASSIDRNSGNNEQFF. The CDR3 DNA sequence: TGTGCCAGTAGTATAGATAGAAATAGCGGGAACAATGAGCAGTTCTTC. The V call is TRBV19, the J call TRBJ2-1; 8 nucleotides agree with TRBD2. The germline V gene has CDR1 LNHDA and CDR2 SQIVND (reference sequence). V gave up 0 bases and J gave up 5 bases; unmatched junction bases: 6. This CDR3 is built from 16 residues.

The chain recombines TRBV5-1 with TRBJ2-2, with TRBD2 matching 11 bases. The CDR3 consists of 15 residues. Per germline, CDR1 SGHRS and CDR2 YFSETQ. Trimming took 6 bases from V and 3 from J; bases not matched to a gene: 4. The CDR3, as DNA: TGCGCCAGCAAGACTAGCGGGATGGACACCGGGGAGCTGTTTTTT. Translation gives CASKTSGMDTGELFF.

The J gene is TRBJ2-1, the V gene TRBV7-2; D is perhaps TRBD2 (5 bases). Germline V CDR1 and CDR2: SGHTA, FQGNSA. This CDR3 is built from 15 residues. The V and J ends lost 7 bases and 5 bases respectively, with 18 bases between them. CDR3 region: CASNIYGLANNEQFF. The CDR3 DNA sequence: TGTGCCAGCAACATTTACGGTCTAGCTAACAATGAGCAGTTCTTC.

V is TRBV29-1 and J is TRBJ1-4; D ambiguous. The V and J ends lost 7 bases and 2 bases respectively, with 5 bases between them. Germline V gives CDR1 SQVTM, CDR2 ANQGSEA. The CDR3 length is 11 residues. CDR3: CSAQTNEKLFF. CDR3 sequence (DNA): TGCAGCGCACAGACTAATGAAAAACTGTTTTTT.

CDR3 region: CASSDFREDRSNSPLHF. CDR3 coding DNA: TGTGCCAGCAGTGATTTTCGTGAGGACAGGAGTAATTCACCCCTCCACTTT. The chain carries TRBV2 and TRBJ1-6; TRBD1 aligns across 7 bases. The CDR3 length is 17 residues. The germline V gene has CDR1 SNHLY and CDR2 FYNNEI. Trimming took 3 bases from V and 6 from J; bases not matched to a gene: 11.

The chain joins TRBV9 to TRBJ1-4, with a possible D match to TRBD1 (5 bases). Germline V CDR1 and CDR2: SGDLS, YYNGEE. This CDR3 contains 13 residues. Trimming stripped 1 base from V and 8 bases from J, with 9 bases between. The CDR3 spells CASSVQGGEKLFF. The CDR3 region has the DNA TGTGCCAGCAGCGTACAGGGAGGAGAAAAACTGTTTTTT. Supplemented by reference TRBV9 and TRBJ1-4, the full variable domain reads DSGVTQTPKHLITATGQRVTLRCSPRSGDLSVYWYQQSLDQGLQFLIQYYNGEERAKGNILERFSAQQFPDLHSELNLSSLELGDSALYFCASSVQGGEKLFFGSGTQLSVL.

This chain links TRBV5-6 with TRBJ2-3; 7 bases agree with TRBD2. The CDR3 is made up of 14 amino acids. Per germline, CDR1 SGHDT and CDR2 YYEEEE. The junction had 4 bases not matched to a gene; V was cut back by 2 bases and J by 4 bases. The CDR3 loop reads CASSFGGGADTQYF. CDR3 nucleotide sequence: TGTGCCAGCAGCTTCGGGGGAGGGGCAGATACGCAGTATTTT.

The chain recombines TRBV11-2 with TRBJ2-7, with TRBD2 matching over 7 bases. The CDR3 sequence is 15 residues long. Per the germline V gene, CDR1 is SGHAT and CDR2 is FQNNGV. The V gene end was trimmed by 5 bases and the J gene end by 2 bases; junction bases not matched to a gene: 9. The CDR3 nucleotides are TGTGCCAGCAGCCGCCGGGGGGTTGGCGCCTACGAGCAGTACTTC. Its translation: CASSRRGVGAYEQYF. Based on the CDR3 plus reference TRBV11-2 and TRBJ2-7, the full variable domain is EAGVAQSPRYKIIEKRQSVAFWCNPISGHATLYWYQQILGQGPKLLIQFQNNGVVDDSQLPKDRFSAERLKGVDSTLKIQPAKLEDSAVYLCASSRRGVGAYEQYFGPGTRLTVT.